What follows are 28 T cell receptor beta chains derived from one specimen sequenced in a study of early T cells in non-severe SARS-CoV-2 infection. TCRdb processed the 5' RACE reads anew with MiXCR; each CDR3 protein has one entry. The table shows fewer than 70,000 distinct CDR3 sequences, with 10% to 15% occurring only once. Material for sequencing was whole blood. The receptors shown here come from an adult who was a healthcare worker with PCR-confirmed SARS-CoV-2 infection or an uninfected control (not recorded which).

This clonotype was found many times. The chain links TRBV28 to TRBJ1-5; D possibly corresponds to TRBD1 (5 bases). The germline V gene encodes CDR1 MDHEN and CDR2 SYDVKM. The V gene lost 4 bases and the J gene lost 10 bases, with 17 bases spanning the gap. The CDR3 has 14 residues. CDR3 coding DNA: TGTGCCAGCAGTTCCTTAACCTCCAGGGTCCCCCAGCATTTT. It codes for CASSSLTSRVPQHF.

The V call is TRBV7-3, the J call TRBJ2-1, with D maybe TRBD2 (5 bases). This CDR3 has 15 amino acids. CDR1 SGHTA and CDR2 FQGTGA come from the germline V gene. V dropped 1 base and J dropped 8 bases, with 15 bases sitting between them. CDR3 amino acids: CASSLMGRPLDEQFF. CDR3 bases: TGTGCCAGCAGCTTAATGGGGAGACCTCTCGATGAGCAGTTCTTC.

This clonotype came up a few times. The chain couples TRBV7-8 to TRBJ2-7, with D perhaps TRBD2 (5 bases). Per the germline V gene, CDR1 is SGHVS and CDR2 is FQNEAQ. V lost 2 bases to trimming and J lost 2 bases, with 7 bases between them. The CDR3 loop spans 13 amino acids. The CDR3, as DNA: TGTGCCAGCAGCTTAACGGGAACCTACGAGCAGTACTTC. Its translation: CASSLTGTYEQYF.

This clonotype has ten or more counts. The gene calls are TRBV6-5 and TRBJ1-1; 7 nucleotides agree with TRBD1. CDR3 length equals 14 residues. Germline V CDR1 and CDR2: MNHEY, SVGAGI. V was clipped by 5 bases and J by 1 base; unmatched bases: 4. CDR3 in DNA: TGTGCCAGCAGTCGACGGGACAGGAACACTGAAGCTTTCTTT. Amino acids: CASSRRDRNTEAFF.

The chain combines TRBV25-1 with TRBJ1-4, with a possible D match to TRBD1 (6 bases). Deletions cut 3 bases from V and 8 bases from J, with 13 bases between. The germline V gene encodes CDR1 MGHDK and CDR2 SYGVNS. The CDR3 sequence is 14 residues long. DNA for the CDR3: TGTGCCAGCAGTGAGGGGGGGGCCGGGGAAAAACTGTTTTTT. Translating gives CASSEGGAGEKLFF. Supplemented by reference TRBV25-1 and TRBJ1-4, the full variable domain reads EADIYQTPRYLVIGTGKKITLECSQTMGHDKMYWYQQDPGMELHLIHYSYGVNSTEKGDLSSESTVSRIRTEHFPLTLESARPSHTSQYLCASSEGGAGEKLFFGSGTQLSVL.

This clonotype was detected only a few times. This chain uses TRBV29-1 with TRBJ2-1; the D gene is possibly TRBD2 (6 bases). In germline, CDR1 is SQVTM, CDR2 ANQGSEA. The CDR3 totals 12 residues. Trimming removed 4 bases from V and 5 bases from J, with 9 bases in between. The CDR3 nucleotides read TGCAGCGTTGCTAGCGCTGACAATGAGCAGTTCTTC. Encoded protein: CSVASADNEQFF.

This clonotype was counted ten times or more. The chain carries TRBV5-1 and TRBJ2-1; 8 positions agree with TRBD2. Trimming took 0 bases from V and 1 from J; bases not matched to a gene: 3. The germline gives CDR1 SGHRS, CDR2 YFSETQ. The CDR3 spans 16 residues. CDR3 DNA sequence: TGCGCCAGCAGCTTGGTGGTAGCGGGGTCCTACAATGAGCAGTTCTTC. This encodes CASSLVVAGSYNEQFF. The full variable domain, in which reference TRBV5-1 and TRBJ2-1 provide the parts outside the CDR3, is KAGVTQTPRYLIKTRGQQVTLSCSPISGHRSVSWYQQTPGQGLQFLFEYFSETQRNKGNFPGRFSGRQFSNSRSEMNVSTLELGDSALYLCASSLVVAGSYNEQFFGPGTRLTVL.

This clonotype was detected a few times. The chain carries TRBV14 and TRBJ2-1; TRBD2 is a possible D gene (6 bases). Germline V gene lookup returns CDR1 SGHDN and CDR2 FVKESK. This CDR3 spans 17 amino acids. V was pared by 4 bases and J by 4 bases, with 20 bases between. As DNA, the CDR3 is TGTGCCAGCAGCCCAGCCACTCCGGGACTGCCGTACAATGAGCAGTTCTTC. Translation: CASSPATPGLPYNEQFF.

V usage is TRBV11-3 and J usage is TRBJ2-4; TRBD1 matches at 7 bases. V lost 2 bases, J lost 0 bases, and 4 bases stayed unmatched. The CDR3 runs 16 residues. The germline V gene has CDR1 SGHNT and CDR2 YENEEA. CDR3 in amino acids: CASSLPTGRAKNIQYF. As DNA, the CDR3 is TGTGCCAGCAGCTTACCGACAGGGCGAGCCAAAAACATTCAGTACTTC.

This clonotype was detected a few times. V is TRBV5-4 and J is TRBJ1-2; unclear D gene. Germline assignment: CDR1 SGHNT and CDR2 YYREEE (reference sequence). The CDR3 loop spans 16 amino acids. V was cut by 3 bases and J by 1 base, with 16 bases left in between. CDR3 coding DNA: TGTGCCAGCAGCTCTTCCGCGGGAATCCTTAACTATGGCTACACCTTC. Protein: CASSSSAGILNYGYTF.

The chain is built from TRBV6-5 and TRBJ1-3, with TRBD1 matching 7 bases. V dropped 7 bases and J dropped 0; count of bases not matched to a gene: 9. Germline values: CDR1 MNHEY, CDR2 SVGAGI. This CDR3 is built from 16 residues. The CDR3 region is CASTPGRGNSGNTIYF. The CDR3 DNA reads TGTGCCAGCACCCCAGGCAGGGGGAACTCTGGAAACACCATATATTTT.

This sequence joins TRBV29-1 and TRBJ2-5; 7 positions match TRBD1. The germline V gene has CDR1 SQVTM and CDR2 ANQGSEA. The CDR3 contains 15 residues. V lost 5 bases to trimming and J lost 2 bases; unmatched junction nucleotides: 11. CDR3 region: CSVRDPGQRQETQYF. Here the CDR3 DNA reads TGCAGCGTTAGGGACCCGGGACAGCGACAAGAGACCCAGTACTTC. The full variable domain, rest sourced from reference TRBV29-1 and TRBJ2-5, is SAVISQKPSRDICQRGTSLTIQCQVDSQVTMMFWYRQQPGQSLTLIATANQGSEATYESGFVIDKFPISRPNLTFSTLTVSNMSPEDSSIYLCSVRDPGQRQETQYFGPGTRLLVL.

On this clonotype itself: A much larger clonotype is one base distant, so this may be a read error. The chain joins TRBV7-3 to TRBJ2-3; the match to TRBD2 covers 10 bases. The CDR3 has 16 residues. V was pared by 2 bases and J by 6 bases, with 8 bases of the junction left unmatched. Germline V gene sequence: CDR1 SGHTA, CDR2 FQGTGA. The DNA for the CDR3 is TGTGCCAGCAGCTTAGTCCTAGCGGGAGAGAAGGATACGCAGTATTTT. It codes for CASSLVLAGEKDTQYF.

This clonotype was seen repeatedly, ten times or more. This chain joins TRBV20-1 and TRBJ2-2, with TRBD1 matching over 8 bases. Germline V lookup: CDR1 DFQATT, CDR2 SNEGSKA (reference sequence). The J segment lost 6 bases and the V segment lost 6 bases, leaving 9 bases of the junction unmatched. The CDR3 has 14 amino acids. The CDR3: CSAVRTGTSGELFF. CDR3 DNA: TGCAGTGCCGTGCGGACAGGGACGTCCGGGGAGCTGTTTTTT.

The chain's CDR3 is CASSALRREDTQYF. CDR3 nucleotide sequence: TGTGCCAGCAGCGCCCTTAGGCGCGAAGATACGCAGTATTTT. This chain joins TRBV5-5 and TRBJ2-3; D remains ambiguous. CDR1 is SGHKS and CDR2 is YYEKEE in the germline V gene (reference sequence). The ends were cut back, 4 bases at V and 5 bases at J, with 14 bases in the middle. This CDR3 has 14 amino acids.

This clonotype has at least ten counts. This chain links TRBV19 with TRBJ1-2; no firm D call. The CDR3 is 15 residues long. Trimming removed 5 bases at V and 2 bases at J, with 15 bases between. Germline CDR1 and CDR2: LNHDA and SQIVND (reference sequence). The CDR3 region has the DNA TGTGCCAGTAGTTTCACCGAGGACGGGAACTATGGCTACACCTTC. This encodes CASSFTEDGNYGYTF.

V usage is TRBV29-1 and J usage is TRBJ2-2; D call uncertain. The CDR3 covers 13 residues. V was clipped by 1 base and J by 7 bases, with 10 bases between them. Germline loops: CDR1 SQVTM, CDR2 ANQGSEA. CDR3 sequence: CSVEGVSLGELFF. The CDR3 nucleotides read TGCAGCGTTGAAGGGGTTAGCCTCGGGGAGCTGTTTTTT.

Regarding this clonotype: This may be a read error: a much more frequent sequence differs by one nucleotide. Written as DNA, the CDR3 is TGTGCCAGCAGTCCCGGGAGTCCTGAAAACACCATATATTTT. Its translation is CASSPGSPENTIYF. The genes are TRBV28 and TRBJ1-3; D not certain. The CDR3 runs to 14 residues. Germline lookup yields CDR1 MDHEN and CDR2 SYDVKM. Trimming stripped 5 bases from V and 6 bases from J, with 14 bases between.

There are many counts of this clonotype. The V and J genes are TRBV7-9 and TRBJ2-5; D is perhaps TRBD2 (5 bases). Germline V gene lookup returns CDR1 SEHNR and CDR2 FQNEAQ (reference sequence). The CDR3 covers 11 residues. Trimming stripped 7 bases from V and 4 bases from J, with 7 bases between. CDR3 bases: TGTGCCAGCATCGAGGGAGAGACCCAGTACTTC. It codes for CASIEGETQYF.

In this sample, this clonotype turned up many times. This chain joins TRBV2 and TRBJ2-7; perhaps TRBD2 as D (6 bases). CDR1 and CDR2 (germline): SNHLY, FYNNEI. V was cut by 7 bases and J by 0 bases, with 10 bases left in between. The CDR3 spans 13 residues. The CDR3: CASKERASYEQYF. The CDR3 DNA is TGTGCCAGCAAGGAGCGGGCCTCCTACGAGCAGTACTTC.

This clonotype showed up many times. V and J are TRBV27 and TRBJ2-3; tentatively, D is TRBD2 (6 bases). Germline-derived CDR1 and CDR2 are MNHEY and SMNVEV (reference sequence). V shed 7 bases and J shed 6 bases, with 26 bases lying between them. CDR3 length equals 17 residues. The CDR3 DNA sequence: TGTGCCAGCACCAAGTTTGGGGTCGCGGGGCTGGTGGATACGCAGTATTTT. As protein: CASTKFGVAGLVDTQYF.

In this sample, this clonotype turned up a few times. The gene calls are TRBV6-2 or TRBV6-3 and TRBJ2-1; D is unclear. CDR1 is MNHEY, CDR2 SVGEGT, per germline. V lost 8 bases, J lost 0 bases, and 5 bases lay in between. The CDR3 has 12 residues. DNA of the CDR3: TGTGCCAGCTCCCGCTCCTACAATGAGCAGTTCTTC. It specifies CASSRSYNEQFF.

The chain links TRBV7-9 to TRBJ2-3; 13 bases match TRBD2. V lost 5 bases, J lost 5 bases, and 7 bases stayed unmatched. The CDR3 runs to 16 residues. Per the germline V gene, CDR1 is SEHNR and CDR2 is FQNEAQ (reference sequence). The CDR3 protein is CASSHRLAGGEDTQYF. Written as DNA, the CDR3 is TGTGCCAGCAGCCACCGACTAGCGGGGGGAGAAGATACGCAGTATTTT.

This chain links TRBV6-6 with TRBJ2-7, with TRBD2 identical over 13 bases. Trimming took 4 bases from V and 5 from J; bases not matched to a gene: 11. CDR1 MNHNY and CDR2 SVGAGI come from the germline V gene (reference sequence). This CDR3 spans 17 amino acids. Here the CDR3 reads CASSFGTSGALFHEQYF. Here the CDR3 DNA reads TGTGCCAGCAGTTTCGGGACTAGCGGGGCTTTATTCCACGAGCAGTACTTC.

The chain has TRBV29-1 and TRBJ2-3; D might be TRBD2 (5 bases). Germline lookup yields CDR1 SQVTM and CDR2 ANQGSEA. V lost 4 bases, J lost 5 bases, and 10 bases lay in between. The CDR3 loop spans 12 amino acids. In DNA form, the CDR3 reads TGCAGCGTTGGAGGCGGGCGAGATACGCAGTATTTT. Its translation is CSVGGGRDTQYF.

This clonotype was seen a few times. The chain is built from TRBV5-4 and TRBJ2-1; 7 bases fit TRBD2. The CDR3 runs 15 residues. V shed 0 bases and J 3 bases; nucleotides not matched to a gene: 3. Looked up from germline, CDR1 is SGHNT and CDR2 is YYREEE (reference sequence). The CDR3 DNA reads as TGTGCCAGCAGCTTGGACTCTAGCGGCTACAATGAGCAGTTCTTC. Encoded protein: CASSLDSSGYNEQFF.

As DNA, the CDR3 is TGTGCCAGCAGTTATGACAGATACTATGGCTACACCTTC. Its translation is CASSYDRYYGYTF. The rearrangement joins TRBV6-5 to TRBJ1-2, with a tentative D call TRBD1 (5 bases). V lost 3 bases to trimming and J lost 3 bases, with 8 bases between them. Germline assignment: CDR1 MNHEY and CDR2 SVGAGI. The CDR3 consists of 13 residues.

This chain's CDR3 is CSARLAGGPDEQFF. The DNA for the CDR3 is TGCAGTGCCCGACTAGCGGGAGGGCCGGATGAGCAGTTCTTC. This chain uses TRBV20-1 with TRBJ2-1; TRBD2 aligns across 14 bases. This CDR3 is built from 14 residues. J was trimmed by 8 bases and V by 6 bases; bases with no gene match: 6. Germline-derived CDR1 and CDR2 are DFQATT and SNEGSKA (reference sequence).